This is a list of T cell receptor beta chains from one sample in a study of shared clonotypes between healthy human individuals. Sequencing was performed with immunoSEQ multiplex PCR; in TCRdb, only in-frame clones are kept and a portion is missing. The sample carries over a million clones, approximately 80% recorded once. The source material was memory CD4+ T cells from PBMCs. The receptors come from a young man in good health. Some clones in this sample may be carry-over from other donors' samples. The CDR3 runs from the conserved cysteine through the conserved F or W. The D gene is left open where the match is weak. Some rows have no size entry. The others give once, few or many, or a class for an expanded clone.

>.|.|TRBV29-1|TRBJ1-1
TGCAGCGTTGGGGGCTCGAACACTGAAGCTTTCTTT
CSVGGSNTEAFF
>TRBD1|once|TRBV2|TRBJ1-4
TGTGCCAGCAGGGGGACAGACTATGAAAAACTGTTTTTT
CASRGTDYEKLFF
>.|many|TRBV28|TRBJ1-2
TGTGCCAGCAGTTTGCGCCGGGTTGGCTACACCTTC
CASSLRRVGYTF
>TRBD1|.|TRBV2|TRBJ1-1
TGTGCCAGCAGTGTTCTGGGACAGGGCAACACTGAAGCTTTCTTT
CASSVLGQGNTEAFF
>.|.|TRBV27|TRBJ1-5
TGTGCCAGCAGTTTCGACGGGGGAGGACAGCCCCAGCATTTT
CASSFDGGGQPQHF
>.|.|TRBV9|TRBJ2-2
TGTGCCAGCAGCGTAGTCCCCAGCACCGGGGAGCTGTTTTTT
CASSVVPSTGELFF
>.|.|TRBV4-2|TRBJ2-7
TGTGCCAGCAGCCGTCAAGGGTTCCTGAGTTTCGAGCAGTACTTC
CASSRQGFLSFEQYF
>TRBD2|few|TRBV5-3|TRBJ2-1
TGTGCCAGAAGCCCTAGCGGGGCCAGCTCCTACAATGAGCAGTTCTTC
CARSPSGASSYNEQFF
>.|.|TRBV7-3|TRBJ2-3
TGTGCCAGCAGCTTTAAGGACGCCTATACGCAGTATTTT
CASSFKDAYTQYF
>TRBD1|.|TRBV2|TRBJ1-5
TGTGCCAGCAGTGATGGGGACAGGAGTCAGCCCCAGCATTTT
CASSDGDRSQPQHF
>.|.|TRBV12-2|TRBJ2-7
TGTGCAAGTCGCTTAGCGGAGGACGAGCAGTACTTC
CASRLAEDEQYF
>TRBD2|.|TRBV13|TRBJ2-1
TGTGCCAGCAGCTCTCGGTACGGGAGGGGGTACAATGAGCAGTTCTTC
CASSSRYGRGYNEQFF
>.|.|TRBV19|TRBJ1-1
TGTGCCAGCATAGAAAATCTATGGACTGAAGCTTTCTTT
CASIENLWTEAFF
>TRBD1|.|TRBV6-5|TRBJ2-5
TGTGCCAGCAGCCGACAGGGGTCAGAGACCCAGTACTTC
CASSRQGSETQYF
>.|few|TRBV2|TRBJ1-1
TGTGCCAGCAGTGGGGGGAGGGCTTTGAACACTGAAGCTTTCTTT
CASSGGRALNTEAFF
>.|.|TRBV27|TRBJ2-1
TGTGCCAGCAGTCCGGGCTCCTACAATGAGCAGTTCTTC
CASSPGSYNEQFF
>TRBD2|.|TRBV7-2|TRBJ2-1
TGTGCCAGCAGCTTAGAAGGCGGGAGGTACAATGAGCAGTTCTTC
CASSLEGGRYNEQFF
>.|.|TRBV28|TRBJ1-5
TGTGCCAGCAGTTTTGGGCCGGGGAGCAATCAGCCCCAGCATTTT
CASSFGPGSNQPQHF
>.|.|TRBV10-1|TRBJ2-2
TGCGCCAGCAGTGATGAGAGGACAGCGAACACCGGGGAGCTGTTTTTT
CASSDERTANTGELFF
>.|few|TRBV6-5|TRBJ1-2
TGTGCCAGCAGTTACTCGAACCCCAACCGGGGCTACACCTTC
CASSYSNPNRGYTF
>.|.|TRBV10-3|TRBJ1-1
TGTGCCATCAGTGAGCTGGGGTCCACTGAAGCTTTCTTT
CAISELGSTEAFF
>.|.|TRBV29-1|TRBJ2-3
TGCAGCGTTGAAGATCCATCGTGGGGCGGACCAGATACGCAGTATTTT
CSVEDPSWGGPDTQYF
>.|.|TRBV28|TRBJ1-5
TGTGCCAGCAAAGGTCCAGGGAATAGCAATCAGCCCCAGCATTTT
CASKGPGNSNQPQHF
>.|.|TRBV6-5|TRBJ1-5
TGTGCCAGCAGTGATCACATTTTTGGTCAGCCCCAGCATTTT
CASSDHIFGQPQHF
>.|.|TRBV5-4|TRBJ1-2
TGTGCCAGCAGCCTAGCCGGAGGACACTATGGCTACACCTTC
CASSLAGGHYGYTF
>TRBD2|.|TRBV6-5|TRBJ2-2
TGTGCCAGCAGTTACGGCGGGAGTACCGGGGAGCTGTTTTTT
CASSYGGSTGELFF
>.|.|TRBV6-1|TRBJ1-3
TGTGCCAGCAGTGACTTTTGGGGGAGGTCTGGAAACACCATATATTTT
CASSDFWGRSGNTIYF
>.|.|TRBV5-4|TRBJ2-1
TGTGCCAGCAGTTTTGGCGGGGGCCTTTACAATGAGCAGTTCTTC
CASSFGGGLYNEQFF
>.|.|TRBV5-4|TRBJ1-4
TGTGCCAGCAGCTTGCCGGGGACCGAAAAACTGTTTTTT
CASSLPGTEKLFF
>.|.|TRBV6-5|TRBJ1-4
TGTGCCAGCAGTTACTCCTCCGGGGTTGAAAAACTGTTTTTT
CASSYSSGVEKLFF
>.|once|TRBV25-1|TRBJ2-7
TGTGCCAGCAGTGAGGGCTTTCTCGGGCAGTACTTC
CASSEGFLGQYF
>TRBD1|.|TRBV7-3|TRBJ1-2
TGTGCCAGCAGCTTAGACAGGGAGTCGACTGGCTACACCTTC
CASSLDRESTGYTF
>TRBD2|.|TRBV10-3|TRBJ2-3
TGTGCCATCAACCCGGGACTAGCAGCTAGCACAGATACGCAGTATTTT
CAINPGLAASTDTQYF
>TRBD1|.|TRBV28|TRBJ2-1
TGTGCCAGCACCGAGGGGACAGGAGGTAGGGGGCACAATGAGCAGTTCTTC
CASTEGTGGRGHNEQFF
>TRBD1|once|TRBV5-4|TRBJ1-2
TGTGCCAGCAGCGCAGGGACAGGGGGGAGCTATGGCTACACCTTC
CASSAGTGGSYGYTF
>TRBD2|.|TRBV7-3|TRBJ2-7
TGTGCCAGCAGCTTAACAGCGGGAGTAGCCTACGAGCAGTACTTC
CASSLTAGVAYEQYF
>.|.|TRBV4-3|TRBJ2-7
TGCGCCAGCAGCCAAGATTTCATGGGTAGCTACGAGCAGTACTTC
CASSQDFMGSYEQYF
>TRBD2|.|TRBV5-1|TRBJ2-1
TGCGCCAGCAGCCCGGGACTAGCGGGGGTCTACAATGAGCAGTTCTTC
CASSPGLAGVYNEQFF
>.|.|TRBV18|TRBJ2-7
TGTGCCAGCTCACCCGGATTCGCCCGATCCGAGCAGTACTTC
CASSPGFARSEQYF
>TRBD1|.|TRBV5-5|TRBJ2-3
TGTGCCAGCAGCTTGGAACGGACAGGAACAGATACGCAGTATTTT
CASSLERTGTDTQYF
>.|.|TRBV11-3|TRBJ2-1
TGTGCCAGCAGCTTAGCTGGGTTGAACAATGAGCAGTTCTTC
CASSLAGLNNEQFF
>.|few|TRBV28|TRBJ1-5
TGTGCCACTCACAGTAGCAATCAGCCCCAGCATTTT
CATHSSNQPQHF
>.|.|TRBV7-9|TRBJ1-1
TGTGCCAGCAGCCCTCGACCGACAGGTGAAGCTTTCTTT
CASSPRPTGEAFF
>.|.|TRBV2|TRBJ2-5
TGTGCCAGCAGCCAGAGGCGCAGGCAAGAGACCCAGTACTTC
CASSQRRRQETQYF
>TRBD2|.|TRBV28|TRBJ2-7
TGTGCCAGCAGTTCAGCCGGGACTAGCGGCTCCTACGAGCAGTACTTC
CASSSAGTSGSYEQYF
>.|.|TRBV7-9|TRBJ2-7
TGTGCCAGCAGCTCCCCCCCGCCGTACGAGCAGTACTTC
CASSSPPPYEQYF
>TRBD1|few|TRBV27|TRBJ2-7
TGTGCCAGCAGTTTACTTTCACAGGGGTCCTACGAGCAGTACTTC
CASSLLSQGSYEQYF
>.|.|TRBV5-1|TRBJ1-1
TGCGCCAGCAGCTTTGCGCGGGGACGGAACACTGAAGCTTTCTTT
CASSFARGRNTEAFF
>TRBD1|.|TRBV27|TRBJ2-7
TGTGCCAGCAGACCGACAGGGCACTCCTACGAGCAGTACTTC
CASRPTGHSYEQYF
>.|.|TRBV2|TRBJ2-7
TGTGCCAGCTCCCCTCGGGGGACCTACGAGCAGTACTTC
CASSPRGTYEQYF
>.|.|TRBV18|TRBJ2-7
TGTGCCAGCTCACCTAACAGAGTCTACGAGCAGTACTTC
CASSPNRVYEQYF
>TRBD2|.|TRBV4-1|TRBJ2-2
TGCGCCAGCAGCCAAGCGTCTCTAGCGGCCAAAAACACCGGGGAGCTGTTTTTT
CASSQASLAAKNTGELFF
>.|.|TRBV18|TRBJ1-5
TGTGCCAGCTCACAAGACAGCAATCAGCCCCAGCATTTT
CASSQDSNQPQHF
>.|.|TRBV7-3|TRBJ1-1
TGTGCCAGCAGCTTAAACGGCCACATGAACACTGAAGCTTTCTTT
CASSLNGHMNTEAFF
>.|.|TRBV6-6|TRBJ2-3
TGTGCCAGCAGGTCCGGCGTCGGTTCAGATACGCAGTATTTT
CASRSGVGSDTQYF
>.|.|TRBV28|TRBJ2-3
TGTGCCTCTTTCCAGGCGGGGATCACAGATACGCAGTATTTT
CASFQAGITDTQYF
>TRBD1|few|TRBV6-5|TRBJ1-2
TGTGCCAGCAGGCCCGGGACAGGCCCTAACTATGGCTACACCTTC
CASRPGTGPNYGYTF
>.|.|TRBV20-1|TRBJ1-1
TGCAGTGCTAGTTCAGAAGGGGAGGCTTTCTTT
CSASSEGEAFF
>.|few|TRBV30|TRBJ1-6
TGTGCCTGGAGCACAGGGAAAGGAGGGTCACCCCTCCACTTT
CAWSTGKGGSPLHF